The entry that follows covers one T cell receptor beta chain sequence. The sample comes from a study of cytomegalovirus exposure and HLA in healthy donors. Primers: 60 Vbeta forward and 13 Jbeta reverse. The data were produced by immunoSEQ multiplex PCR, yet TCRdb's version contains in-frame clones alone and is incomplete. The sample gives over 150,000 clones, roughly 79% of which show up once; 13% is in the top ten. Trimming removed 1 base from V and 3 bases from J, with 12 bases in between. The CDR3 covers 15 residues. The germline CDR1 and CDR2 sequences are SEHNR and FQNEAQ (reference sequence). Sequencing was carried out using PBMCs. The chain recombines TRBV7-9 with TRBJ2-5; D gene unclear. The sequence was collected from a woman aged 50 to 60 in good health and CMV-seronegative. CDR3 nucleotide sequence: TGTGCCAGCAGCTTAGGGGCCACAGTAGAAGAGACCCAGTACTTC. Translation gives CASSLGATVEETQYF.